This TCR beta chain was captured in a study of Graves' ophthalmopathy and Graves' hyperthyroidism. Using RNA transcripts, the TCR beta CDR3 regions were amplified. Following a first-round RT-PCR that used HTBI primers, a second-round multiplex PCR was carried out. TCRdb re-derived calls from the multiplex PCR reads in MiXCR, one entry per CDR3 protein. The repertoire holds some 390,000 distinct CDR3 sequences, with approximately 20% as singletons. It was on clinical symptoms, serum thyroxine, TRAb, thyroid ultrasound and orbital computed tomography that diagnosis relied. This CDR3 comprises 15 residues.

This rearrangement joins TRBV21-1 to TRBJ2-5; the table's D call, TRBD1, has no DNA check behind it. TRBV21-1 is a known pseudogene. The sample taken for sequencing was peripheral blood. The TCR was taken from a woman between 18 and 30 years old with Graves' ophthalmopathy. This CDR3 reads CASRNEAAGRETQYF. In DNA, the CDR3 is TGTGCCAGCAGAAATGAGGCAGCCGGGAGAGAGACCCAGTACTTC.